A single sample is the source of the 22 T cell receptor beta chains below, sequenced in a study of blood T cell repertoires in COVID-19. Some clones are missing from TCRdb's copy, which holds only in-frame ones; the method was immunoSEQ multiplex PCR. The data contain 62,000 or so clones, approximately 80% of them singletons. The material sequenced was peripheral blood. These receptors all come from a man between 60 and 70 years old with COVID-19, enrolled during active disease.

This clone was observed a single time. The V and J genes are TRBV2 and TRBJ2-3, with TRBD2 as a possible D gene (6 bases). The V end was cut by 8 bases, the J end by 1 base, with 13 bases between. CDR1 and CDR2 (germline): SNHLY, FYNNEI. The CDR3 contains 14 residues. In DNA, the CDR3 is TGTGCCAGCGGTTACGGGACTCGCACAGATACGCAGTATTTT. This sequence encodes CASGYGTRTDTQYF.

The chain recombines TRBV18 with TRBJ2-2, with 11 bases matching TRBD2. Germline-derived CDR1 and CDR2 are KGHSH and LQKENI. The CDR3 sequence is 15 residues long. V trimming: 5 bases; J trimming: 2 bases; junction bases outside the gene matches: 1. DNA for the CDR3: TGTGCCAGCTCAAGACTAGCGGGAAACACCGGGGAGCTGTTTTTT. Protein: CASSRLAGNTGELFF.

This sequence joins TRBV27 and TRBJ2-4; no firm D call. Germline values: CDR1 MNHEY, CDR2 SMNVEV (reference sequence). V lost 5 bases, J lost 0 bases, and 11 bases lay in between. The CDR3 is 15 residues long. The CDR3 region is CASSPSSRAKNIQYF. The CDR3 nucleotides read TGTGCCAGCAGTCCCTCTAGTAGAGCCAAAAACATTCAGTACTTC.

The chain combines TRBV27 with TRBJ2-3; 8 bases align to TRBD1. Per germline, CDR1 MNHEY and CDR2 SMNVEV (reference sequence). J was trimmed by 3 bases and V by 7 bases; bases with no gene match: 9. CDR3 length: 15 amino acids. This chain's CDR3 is CASKWAGGATDTQYF. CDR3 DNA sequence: TGTGCCAGCAAGTGGGCAGGGGGCGCGACAGATACGCAGTATTTT.

As DNA, the CDR3 is TGTGCCAGCAGCTTAGATCCCCTGACTGAAGCTTTCTTT. Translation gives CASSLDPLTEAFF. This rearrangement joins TRBV11-2 to TRBJ1-1; D is ambiguous. CDR3 length equals 13 residues. V lost 0 bases and J lost 5, with 7 bases in between. Per the germline V gene, CDR1 is SGHAT and CDR2 is FQNNGV.

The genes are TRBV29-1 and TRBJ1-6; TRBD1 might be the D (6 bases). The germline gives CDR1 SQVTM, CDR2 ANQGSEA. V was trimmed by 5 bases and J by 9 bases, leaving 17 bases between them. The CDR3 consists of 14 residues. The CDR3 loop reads CSVLESGVGSPLHF. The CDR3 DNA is TGCAGCGTTTTAGAGTCAGGGGTAGGTTCACCCCTCCACTTT.

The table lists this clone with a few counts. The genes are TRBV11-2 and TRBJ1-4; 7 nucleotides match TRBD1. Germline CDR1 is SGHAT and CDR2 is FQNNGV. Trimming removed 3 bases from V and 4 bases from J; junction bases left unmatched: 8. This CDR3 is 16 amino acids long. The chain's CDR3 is CASSLMGQRVNEKLFF. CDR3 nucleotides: TGTGCCAGCAGCTTGATGGGACAGCGAGTTAATGAAAAACTGTTTTTT. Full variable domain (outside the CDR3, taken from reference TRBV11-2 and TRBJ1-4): EAGVAQSPRYKIIEKRQSVAFWCNPISGHATLYWYQQILGQGPKLLIQFQNNGVVDDSQLPKDRFSAERLKGVDSTLKIQPAKLEDSAVYLCASSLMGQRVNEKLFFGSGTQLSVL.

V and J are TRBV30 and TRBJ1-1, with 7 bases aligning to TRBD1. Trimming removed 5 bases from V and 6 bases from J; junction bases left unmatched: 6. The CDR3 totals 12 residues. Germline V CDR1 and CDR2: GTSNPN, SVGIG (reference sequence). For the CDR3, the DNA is TGTGCCTGGGGGGACAGATACGCTGAAGCTTTCTTT. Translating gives CAWGDRYAEAFF.

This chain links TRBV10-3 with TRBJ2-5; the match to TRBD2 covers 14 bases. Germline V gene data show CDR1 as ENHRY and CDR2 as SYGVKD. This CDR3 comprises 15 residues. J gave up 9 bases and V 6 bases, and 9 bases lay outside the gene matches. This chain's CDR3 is CAISPGTSGGQAQYF. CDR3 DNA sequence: TGTGCCATCAGCCCCGGGACTAGCGGGGGACAGGCCCAGTACTTC.

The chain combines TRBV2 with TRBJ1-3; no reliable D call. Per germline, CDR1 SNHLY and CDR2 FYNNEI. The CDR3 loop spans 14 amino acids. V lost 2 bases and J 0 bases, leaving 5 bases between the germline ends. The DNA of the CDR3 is TGTGCCAGCAGTGAACAGGCCTCTGGAAACACCATATATTTT. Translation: CASSEQASGNTIYF.

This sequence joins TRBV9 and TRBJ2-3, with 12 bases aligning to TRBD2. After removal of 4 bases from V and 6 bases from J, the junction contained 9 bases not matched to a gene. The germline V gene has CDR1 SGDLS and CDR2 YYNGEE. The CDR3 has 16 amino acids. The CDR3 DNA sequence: TGTGCCAGCAGCCCTCCTAGCGGGGGGGTCCACGATACGCAGTATTTT. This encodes CASSPPSGGVHDTQYF.

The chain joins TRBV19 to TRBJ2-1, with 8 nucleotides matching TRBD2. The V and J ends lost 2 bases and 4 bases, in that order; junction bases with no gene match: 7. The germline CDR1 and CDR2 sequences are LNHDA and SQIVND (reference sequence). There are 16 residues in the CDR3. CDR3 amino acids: CASSIRRGARYNEQFF. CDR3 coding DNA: TGTGCCAGTAGTATACGGCGGGGGGCCCGATACAATGAGCAGTTCTTC. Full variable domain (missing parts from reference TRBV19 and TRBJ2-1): DGGITQSPKYLFRKEGQNVTLSCEQNLNHDAMYWYRQDPGQGLRLIYYSQIVNDFQKGDIAEGYSVSREKKESFPLTVTSAQKNPTAFYLCASSIRRGARYNEQFFGPGTRLTVL.

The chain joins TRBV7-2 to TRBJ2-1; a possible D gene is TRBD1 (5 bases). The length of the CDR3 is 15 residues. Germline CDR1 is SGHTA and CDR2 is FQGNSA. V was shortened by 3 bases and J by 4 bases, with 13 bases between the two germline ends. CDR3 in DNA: TGTGCCAGCAGCTTCCTGGGGCAAACGTACAATGAGCAGTTCTTC. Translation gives CASSFLGQTYNEQFF.

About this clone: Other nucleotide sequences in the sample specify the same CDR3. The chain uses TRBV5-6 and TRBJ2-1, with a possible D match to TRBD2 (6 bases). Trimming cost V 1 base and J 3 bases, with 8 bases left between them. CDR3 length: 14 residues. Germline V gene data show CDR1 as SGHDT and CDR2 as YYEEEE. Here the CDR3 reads CASSLRGIYNEQFF. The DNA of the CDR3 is TGTGCCAGCAGCTTGCGGGGGATCTACAATGAGCAGTTCTTC.

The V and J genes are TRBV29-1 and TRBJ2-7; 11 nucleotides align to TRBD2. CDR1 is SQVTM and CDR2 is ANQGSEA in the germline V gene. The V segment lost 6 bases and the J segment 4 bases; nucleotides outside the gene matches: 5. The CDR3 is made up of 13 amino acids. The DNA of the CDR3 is TGCAGCGTCGGGACTAGCGGAATGTACGAGCAGTACTTC. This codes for CSVGTSGMYEQYF.

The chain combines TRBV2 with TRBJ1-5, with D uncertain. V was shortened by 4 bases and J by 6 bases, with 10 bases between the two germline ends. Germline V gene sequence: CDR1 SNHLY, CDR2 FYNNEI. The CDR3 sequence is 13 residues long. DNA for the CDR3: TGTGCCAGCAGTGCGGGGTCCCGTCAGCCCCAGCATTTT. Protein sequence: CASSAGSRQPQHF. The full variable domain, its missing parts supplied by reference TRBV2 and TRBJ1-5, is EPEVTQTPSHQVTQMGQEVILRCVPISNHLYFYWYRQILGQKVEFLVSFYNNEISEKSEIFDDQFSVERPDGSNFTLKIRSTKLEDSAMYFCASSAGSRQPQHFGDGTRLSIL.

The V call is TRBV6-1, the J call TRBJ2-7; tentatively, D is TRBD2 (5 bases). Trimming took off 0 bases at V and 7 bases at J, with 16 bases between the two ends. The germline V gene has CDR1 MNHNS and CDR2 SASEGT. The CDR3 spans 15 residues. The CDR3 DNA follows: TGTGCCAGCAGTGAAGCAGTTGGAGGTTCGGGGGAGCAGTACTTC. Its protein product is CASSEAVGGSGEQYF.

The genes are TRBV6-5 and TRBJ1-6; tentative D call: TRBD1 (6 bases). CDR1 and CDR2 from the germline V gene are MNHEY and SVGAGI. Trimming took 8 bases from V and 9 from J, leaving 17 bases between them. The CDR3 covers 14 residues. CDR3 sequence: CASGKKGEVSPLHF. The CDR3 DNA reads TGTGCCAGCGGAAAAAAGGGGGAAGTTTCACCCCTCCACTTT.

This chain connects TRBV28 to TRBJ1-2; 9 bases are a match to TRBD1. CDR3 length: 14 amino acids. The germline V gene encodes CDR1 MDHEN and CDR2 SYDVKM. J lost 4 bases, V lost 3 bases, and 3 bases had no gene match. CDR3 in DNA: TGTGCCAGCAGTTTGGGACAGGGTCGCTATGGCTACACCTTC. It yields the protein CASSLGQGRYGYTF.

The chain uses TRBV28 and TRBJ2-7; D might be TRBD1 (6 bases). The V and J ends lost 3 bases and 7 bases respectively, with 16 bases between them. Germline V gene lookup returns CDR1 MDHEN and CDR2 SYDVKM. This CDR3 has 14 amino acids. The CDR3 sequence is CASSFSAGAGEQYF. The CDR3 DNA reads TGTGCCAGCAGTTTCTCCGCAGGGGCCGGGGAGCAGTACTTC.

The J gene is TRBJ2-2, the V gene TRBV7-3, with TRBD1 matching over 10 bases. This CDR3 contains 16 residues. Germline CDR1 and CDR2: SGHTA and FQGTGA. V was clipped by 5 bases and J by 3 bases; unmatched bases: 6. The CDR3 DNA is TGTGCCAGCAGCCCGACAGGGGGCTCGTACACCGGGGAGCTGTTTTTT. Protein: CASSPTGGSYTGELFF.

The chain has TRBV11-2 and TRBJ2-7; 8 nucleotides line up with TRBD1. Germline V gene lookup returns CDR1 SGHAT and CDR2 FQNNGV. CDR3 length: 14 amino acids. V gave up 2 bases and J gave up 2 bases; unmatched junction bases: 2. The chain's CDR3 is CASSLYRGTYEQYF. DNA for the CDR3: TGTGCCAGCAGCTTATACAGGGGGACCTACGAGCAGTACTTC.